This passage covers 16 T cell receptor beta chains from one sample sequenced in a study of beta chain features in type 1 diabetes. General study findings and limits: People with Type 1 diabetes carried modestly yet significantly shorter TCRB CDR3s in all four CD4+ subsets.

Reverse transcribing all isolated RNA meant expressed TCRB transcripts were sequenced. Produced via immunoSEQ multiplex PCR; TCRdb's table is partial and in-frame only. The sample has over 150,000 clones, approximately 9% seen once; the top ten hold approximately 0.54%. The antigens these receptors bind are not known. The sequenced sample consisted of central memory CD4+ T cells from blood. Source of these receptors: a woman aged 18-35 years with type 1 diabetes.

There are a few counts of this clone. This chain uses TRBV29-1 with TRBJ1-2; 8 nucleotides match TRBD1. This CDR3 has 13 amino acids. With V trimmed by 6 bases and J by 4 bases, 7 bases remained unmatched. CDR1 is SQVTM and CDR2 is ANQGSEA in the germline V gene. The CDR3 region has the DNA TGCAGCGTAGCCGGGACAGGTCCCTATGGCTACACCTTC. Amino acids: CSVAGTGPYGYTF. Together with reference TRBV29-1 and TRBJ1-2, the CDR3 gives the full variable domain: SAVISQKPSRDICQRGTSLTIQCQVDSQVTMMFWYRQQPGQSLTLIATANQGSEATYESGFVIDKFPISRPNLTFSTLTVSNMSPEDSSIYLCSVAGTGPYGYTFGSGTRLTVV.

The CDR3 reads CASSLGQENEKLFF. The CDR3 DNA sequence: TGTGCCAGCAGCTTAGGTCAGGAAAATGAAAAACTGTTTTTT. The chain employs TRBV7-9 and TRBJ1-4; D not certain. V was cut by 1 base and J by 5 bases, with 8 bases left in between. CDR1 and CDR2 (germline): SEHNR, FQNEAQ (reference sequence). The CDR3 covers 14 residues.

The J gene is TRBJ1-1, the V gene TRBV15; a possible D gene is TRBD1 (5 bases). Germline V gene lookup returns CDR1 LNHNV and CDR2 YYDKDF (reference sequence). The CDR3 has 14 residues. Deletions cut 1 base from V and 5 bases from J, with 11 bases between. CDR3 nucleotides: TGTGCCACCAGCAGAGGGTTGGAGGGGACTGAAGCTTTCTTT. Amino acids: CATSRGLEGTEAFF.

The genes are TRBV7-8 and TRBJ2-2; no clear D gene. The CDR3 runs 12 residues. Germline-derived CDR1 and CDR2 are SGHVS and FQNEAQ. With 7 bases removed from V and 7 bases from J, the gap between germline ends came to 10 bases. The CDR3 loop is CASTLEIGELFF. The CDR3 DNA reads TGTGCCAGCACGCTCGAGATCGGGGAGCTGTTTTTT.

This chain joins TRBV5-1 and TRBJ1-1; possibly TRBD1 for D (6 bases). The CDR3 spans 14 residues. Germline V gene data show CDR1 as SGHRS and CDR2 as YFSETQ. The ends were cut back, 7 bases at V and 6 bases at J, with 19 bases in the middle. As DNA, the CDR3 is TGCGCCAGCGGGACCGGACAGAATCCCCCTGAAGCTTTCTTT. Its translation is CASGTGQNPPEAFF. Based on the CDR3 plus reference TRBV5-1 and TRBJ1-1, the full variable domain is KAGVTQTPRYLIKTRGQQVTLSCSPISGHRSVSWYQQTPGQGLQFLFEYFSETQRNKGNFPGRFSGRQFSNSRSEMNVSTLELGDSALYLCASGTGQNPPEAFFGQGTRLTVV.

This clone has more than one count but fewer than ten. The J gene is TRBJ1-6, the V gene TRBV6-5, with TRBD1 identical over 8 bases. J was trimmed by 7 bases and V by 0 bases; bases with no gene match: 2. Per the germline V gene, CDR1 is MNHEY and CDR2 is SVGAGI. This CDR3 comprises 15 residues. The CDR3 nucleotides are TGTGCCAGCAGTTACTCGGGGACAGGCAATTCACCCCTCCACTTT. Translating it yields CASSYSGTGNSPLHF.

This clone was counted between two and nine times. The V gene is TRBV29-1, the J gene TRBJ1-2; a possible D gene is TRBD1 (6 bases). Deletions cut 3 bases from V and 4 bases from J, with 15 bases between. Germline V gives CDR1 SQVTM, CDR2 ANQGSEA. This CDR3 has 14 amino acids. CDR3 bases: TGCAGCGTTGACCCTAATGGACAGAGCTATGGCTACACCTTC. Translating it yields CSVDPNGQSYGYTF.

The chain has TRBV13 and TRBJ2-7; 7 bases align to TRBD1. V shed 8 bases and J 0 bases; nucleotides not matched to a gene: 4. Germline CDR1 is PRHDT and CDR2 is FYEKMQ (reference sequence). The CDR3 loop spans 13 amino acids. CDR3 nucleotide sequence: TGTGCCAGCGTAGGGGGCAACTCCTACGAGCAGTACTTC. Translating gives CASVGGNSYEQYF. The variable domain in full, with the rest retrieved from reference TRBV13 and TRBJ2-7, is AAGVIQSPRHLIKEKRETATLKCYPIPRHDTVYWYQQGPGQDPQFLISFYEKMQSDKGSIPDRFSAQQFSDYHSELNMSSLELGDSALYFCASVGGNSYEQYFGPGTRLTVT.

This clone was recorded a few times. The chain combines TRBV28 with TRBJ1-2, with D possibly matching TRBD1 (5 bases). Germline V gene lookup returns CDR1 MDHEN and CDR2 SYDVKM. V was shortened by 5 bases and J by 8 bases, with 15 bases between the two germline ends. The CDR3 loop spans 13 amino acids. In nucleotides, the CDR3 is TGTGCCAGCAGTGCCAGCGGGACTGTAGGCTACACCTTC. Its protein is CASSASGTVGYTF.

This chain connects TRBV5-1 to TRBJ1-4; 7 nucleotides align to TRBD1. The CDR3 runs 16 residues. V was pared by 3 bases and J by 4 bases, with 9 bases of the junction left unmatched. In germline, CDR1 is SGHRS, CDR2 YFSETQ. The CDR3 reads CASSSSGTAYNEKLFF. The CDR3 DNA follows: TGCGCCAGCAGCTCGTCCGGGACAGCTTATAATGAAAAACTGTTTTTT. The variable domain in full, with the rest retrieved from reference TRBV5-1 and TRBJ1-4, is KAGVTQTPRYLIKTRGQQVTLSCSPISGHRSVSWYQQTPGQGLQFLFEYFSETQRNKGNFPGRFSGRQFSNSRSEMNVSTLELGDSALYLCASSSSGTAYNEKLFFGSGTQLSVL.

This clone was seen many times. V gene TRBV14 combines with J gene TRBJ2-5; D ambiguous. Germline V gene sequence: CDR1 SGHDN, CDR2 FVKESK. This CDR3 has 13 amino acids. The germline V and J ends were trimmed by 2 bases and 5 bases, with 9 bases remaining between them. In DNA, the CDR3 is TGTGCCAGCAGCCAAAACTTAGCTGAGACCCAGTACTTC. It codes for CASSQNLAETQYF.

This clone showed up just a few times. The chain employs TRBV5-1 and TRBJ2-5; 13 bases match TRBD2. Germline-derived CDR1 and CDR2 are SGHRS and YFSETQ. This CDR3 is 16 amino acids long. The V gene end was trimmed by 4 bases and the J gene end by 4 bases; junction bases not matched to a gene: 7. The CDR3 loop is CASSLLAGGSRETQYF. The CDR3 coding sequence is TGCGCCAGCAGCCTACTAGCGGGGGGGTCCCGAGAGACCCAGTACTTC.

The chain links TRBV7-8 to TRBJ2-6; the D gene is possibly TRBD2 (6 bases). This CDR3 is built from 17 residues. The germline V and J ends were trimmed by 4 bases and 1 base, with 14 bases remaining between them. Germline assignment: CDR1 SGHVS and CDR2 FQNEAQ. CDR3 DNA: TGTGCCAGCAGCTCGAGGGACTCCCAATCTGGGGCCAACGTCCTGACTTTC. Encoded protein: CASSSRDSQSGANVLTF.

In this sample, this clone turned up a few times. The V and J genes are TRBV7-2 and TRBJ2-7; TRBD1 is a possible D gene (5 bases). The V gene lost 5 bases and the J gene lost 5 bases, with 22 bases spanning the gap. The CDR3 extends over 16 amino acids. Looked up from germline, CDR1 is SGHTA and CDR2 is FQGNSA. This CDR3 is CASSLPLLAGRNEQYF. CDR3 DNA: TGTGCCAGCAGCCTACCCTTATTAGCAGGGCGTAACGAGCAGTACTTC.

This clone showed up just a few times. The V and J genes are TRBV19 and TRBJ2-7; 8 bases line up with TRBD2. Germline CDR1 LNHDA, CDR2 SQIVND (reference sequence). The CDR3 totals 17 residues. Trimming removed 6 bases from V and 7 bases from J; junction bases left unmatched: 20. CDR3: CASRPSGAGEGPREQYF. The CDR3 DNA reads as TGTGCCAGTAGACCGTCGGGAGCGGGGGAGGGCCCGCGAGAGCAGTACTTC.

This clone occurred a few times. The genes are TRBV21-1 and TRBJ1-2; whether TRBD1, the table's D call, matches the DNA was not checked. TRBV21-1 is given as a pseudogene. The CDR3 has 14 residues. This chain's CDR3 is CANDNRGALYGYTF. As DNA, the CDR3 is TGTGCCAACGATAACAGGGGCGCCCTCTATGGCTACACCTTC.